The 9 T cell receptor beta chains presented below share a single source sample, sequenced in a study of cytomegalovirus exposure and HLA in healthy donors. Vbeta (60) and Jbeta (13) primers were used in the PCR. TCRdb's table, derived via immunoSEQ multiplex PCR, lists solely in-frame clones and lacks some. The sample holds some 84,000 clones. The specimen was PBMCs. These receptors were obtained from a man between 50 and 59 years old in good health and CMV-seronegative.

J is TRBJ2-3 and V is TRBV7-2; D call uncertain. Germline V lookup: CDR1 SGHTA, CDR2 FQGNSA. V lost 4 bases and J 10 bases, leaving 18 bases between the germline ends. CDR3 length equals 14 residues. This CDR3 reads CASSSRLTSTAQYF. The CDR3 DNA reads TGTGCCAGCAGCTCCCGCCTTACCTCCACAGCGCAGTATTTT.

This sequence joins TRBV5-1 and TRBJ1-1; 10 positions agree with TRBD1. CDR3 length equals 14 residues. From germline, CDR1 is SGHRS and CDR2 YFSETQ. V trimming: 6 bases; J trimming: 4 bases; junction bases outside the gene matches: 6. The CDR3: CASTRTGGSTEAFF. CDR3 in DNA: TGCGCCAGCACCCGGACAGGGGGATCCACTGAAGCTTTCTTT.

The V call is TRBV6-5, the J call TRBJ1-2, with a weak D call TRBD1 (6 bases). V was trimmed by 2 bases and J by 6 bases, leaving 13 bases between them. CDR3 size: 14 residues. Germline assignment: CDR1 MNHEY and CDR2 SVGAGI. The CDR3 bases are TGTGCCAGCAGTTACGCGGGGGCCCTCGATGGCTACACCTTC. Protein: CASSYAGALDGYTF.

J is TRBJ2-7 and V is TRBV27; 9 positions match TRBD1. Germline CDR1 is MNHEY and CDR2 is SMNVEV (reference sequence). With 5 bases clipped from V and 5 bases from J, the junction kept 7 bases outside the gene matches. This CDR3 contains 14 residues. This CDR3 reads CASSRTGVFNEQYF. CDR3 bases: TGTGCCAGCAGTCGGACAGGGGTATTCAACGAGCAGTACTTC.

CDR3 nucleotides: TGTGCCAGCAGCAAACGGACAGGAGCCGCGGTGGGGAACTATGGCTACACCTTC. Its protein is CASSKRTGAAVGNYGYTF. This chain joins TRBV7-9 and TRBJ1-2, with 7 bases matching TRBD1. V shed 5 bases, J shed 2 bases, and the junction held 17 bases outside the gene matches. The CDR3 is made up of 18 amino acids. Germline V gives CDR1 SEHNR, CDR2 FQNEAQ (reference sequence).

The chain links TRBV5-1 to TRBJ1-5; tentative D call: TRBD1 (6 bases). The CDR3 contains 14 residues. Between the trimmed V and J ends, which lost 4 bases and 4 bases, there was a span of 12 bases. Germline V gene sequence: CDR1 SGHRS, CDR2 YFSETQ. This CDR3 reads CASSEGTLNQPQHF. The CDR3 DNA reads TGCGCCAGCAGCGAAGGGACATTAAATCAGCCCCAGCATTTT.

This chain connects TRBV9 to TRBJ1-5, with TRBD1 matching 10 bases. The CDR3 sequence is 15 residues long. Germline CDR1 and CDR2: SGDLS and YYNGEE. V shed 0 bases and J 6 bases; nucleotides not matched to a gene: 3. The CDR3 bases are TGTGCCAGCAGCGTAGGGACAGGGGGTAGTCAGCCCCAGCATTTT. Its translation: CASSVGTGGSQPQHF.

This chain connects TRBV6-5 to TRBJ1-2; weak D call: TRBD1 (6 bases). This CDR3 has 12 amino acids. With 5 bases removed from V and 8 bases from J, the gap between germline ends came to 12 bases. Germline V lookup: CDR1 MNHEY, CDR2 SVGAGI. DNA of the CDR3: TGTGCCAGCAGTAATAACAGGGTCGGCTACACCTTC. Amino acids: CASSNNRVGYTF.

The chain uses TRBV4-1 and TRBJ1-5; tentatively, D is TRBD1 (5 bases). V lost 0 bases and J lost 11, with 17 bases in between. Germline V gene sequence: CDR1 MGHRA, CDR2 YSYEKL. The CDR3 has 15 amino acids. The CDR3 loop reads CASSQDGPYGGAQHF. The CDR3 DNA reads TGCGCCAGCAGCCAAGATGGCCCCTACGGGGGGGCCCAGCATTTT.